These 30 T cell receptor beta chains were sequenced from one sample in a study of beta chain features in type 1 diabetes. The whole isolated RNA underwent reverse transcription, so sequencing captured expressed TCRB transcripts. Sequencing was performed with immunoSEQ multiplex PCR; in TCRdb, only in-frame clones are kept and a portion is missing. The data show roughly 400,000 clones, roughly 14% seen once. The specimen sequenced was naive CD4+ T cells from blood. These receptors were obtained from a man aged 25-45 years in good health.

This clone was seen a few times. The chain has TRBV5-1 and TRBJ2-4, with 11 bases matching TRBD1. Germline trimming cut 4 bases from V and 9 bases from J; bases unmatched to any gene: 6. The CDR3 runs 14 residues. Germline loops: CDR1 SGHRS, CDR2 YFSETQ. DNA for the CDR3: TGCGCCAGCAGCCCCGGACAGGGGGCGAGCATTCAGTACTTC. As protein: CASSPGQGASIQYF. Looking up the rest from reference TRBV5-1 and TRBJ2-4 gives the full variable domain: KAGVTQTPRYLIKTRGQQVTLSCSPISGHRSVSWYQQTPGQGLQFLFEYFSETQRNKGNFPGRFSGRQFSNSRSEMNVSTLELGDSALYLCASSPGQGASIQYFGAGTRLSVL.

This clone came up a few times. CDR3 nucleotides: TGTGCCAGCAGCGTAGGACGGACCGATAATTCACCCCTCCACTTT. Amino acid sequence: CASSVGRTDNSPLHF. The chain carries TRBV9 and TRBJ1-6; D call uncertain. The V gene's germline CDR1 is SGDLS and CDR2 YYNGEE. Trimming cost V 0 bases and J 5 bases, with 9 bases left between them. The CDR3 contains 15 residues.

V usage is TRBV15 and J usage is TRBJ1-3; the match to TRBD1 covers 7 bases. Trimming removed 4 bases from V and 6 bases from J; junction bases left unmatched: 6. This CDR3 region has 14 residues. Germline loops: CDR1 LNHNV, CDR2 YYDKDF (reference sequence). This chain's CDR3 is CATSTDRRSNTIYF. DNA of the CDR3: TGTGCCACCAGCACGGACAGGCGTTCAAACACCATATATTTT.

The gene calls are TRBV5-4 and TRBJ2-5; 8 bases map to TRBD1. Germline lookup yields CDR1 SGHNT and CDR2 YYREEE (reference sequence). The CDR3 spans 15 residues. After removal of 3 bases from V and 3 bases from J, the junction contained 7 bases not matched to a gene. CDR3 protein: CASSSGRGREETQYF. DNA for the CDR3: TGTGCCAGCAGCTCTGGCAGGGGGCGCGAAGAGACCCAGTACTTC.

This clone has a count of ten or more. The chain recombines TRBV13 with TRBJ2-7; D is unresolved. This CDR3 region has 11 residues. V dropped 4 bases and J dropped 4 bases, with 5 bases sitting between them. The V gene's germline CDR1 is PRHDT and CDR2 FYEKMQ (reference sequence). The CDR3 reads CASSSNYEQYF. CDR3 nucleotide sequence: TGTGCCAGCAGCTCTAATTACGAGCAGTACTTC.

The chain has TRBV29-1 and TRBJ2-1; tentatively, D is TRBD2 (5 bases). Looked up from germline, CDR1 is SQVTM and CDR2 is ANQGSEA. The CDR3 has 13 residues. Trimming removed 6 bases at V and 3 bases at J, with 12 bases between. In DNA, the CDR3 is TGCAGCGTCGGACTCAACTACTACAATGAGCAGTTCTTC. As protein: CSVGLNYYNEQFF.

This clone has just a few counts. V is TRBV7-9 and J is TRBJ2-7; D is unresolved. The V and J ends lost 1 base and 7 bases respectively, with 8 bases between them. CDR3 size: 12 residues. Germline V CDR1 and CDR2: SEHNR, FQNEAQ (reference sequence). CDR3 sequence: CASSLVRKEQYF. The CDR3 DNA reads as TGTGCCAGCAGCTTAGTCCGGAAGGAGCAGTACTTC.

This clone was counted many times. J is TRBJ2-5 and V is TRBV7-9; D uncertain. With 6 bases removed from V and 9 bases from J, the gap between germline ends came to 17 bases. This CDR3 is built from 13 residues. Germline loops: CDR1 SEHNR, CDR2 FQNEAQ (reference sequence). CDR3 DNA sequence: TGTGCCAGCAGGATATCCGAGCAAGTGGCCCAGTACTTC. This sequence encodes CASRISEQVAQYF.

This clone was observed a few times. The V gene is TRBV27, the J gene TRBJ2-3, with 7 nucleotides matching TRBD1. The CDR3 consists of 15 residues. The J segment lost 3 bases and the V segment lost 2 bases, leaving 5 bases of the junction unmatched. Per the germline V gene, CDR1 is MNHEY and CDR2 is SMNVEV (reference sequence). This CDR3 reads CASSLQGVRTDTQYF. The CDR3 region has the DNA TGTGCCAGCAGTTTACAGGGGGTCCGTACAGATACGCAGTATTTT.

The J gene is TRBJ2-2, the V gene TRBV5-1; perhaps TRBD1 as D (6 bases). The V gene's germline CDR1 is SGHRS and CDR2 YFSETQ. The CDR3 totals 15 residues. V lost 0 bases to trimming and J lost 4 bases, with 10 bases between them. The CDR3 protein is CASSLGTDSTGELFF. DNA of the CDR3: TGCGCCAGCAGCTTGGGGACAGATTCCACCGGGGAGCTGTTTTTT.

This clone was counted only a few times. CDR3 bases: TGTGCCAGCAGCGTAGGGGTGGGTAAAACCTACGAGCAGTACTTC. Translating gives CASSVGVGKTYEQYF. The chain employs TRBV9 and TRBJ2-7; D is ambiguous. The CDR3 runs to 15 residues. V lost 0 bases to trimming and J lost 2 bases, with 12 bases between them. Germline assignment: CDR1 SGDLS and CDR2 YYNGEE. Using reference TRBV9 and TRBJ2-7 for the parts outside the CDR3, the full variable domain is DSGVTQTPKHLITATGQRVTLRCSPRSGDLSVYWYQQSLDQGLQFLIQYYNGEERAKGNILERFSAQQFPDLHSELNLSSLELGDSALYFCASSVGVGKTYEQYFGPGTRLTVT.

This chain joins TRBV7-9 and TRBJ2-3; D is unclear. CDR1 and CDR2 from the germline V gene are SEHNR and FQNEAQ (reference sequence). This CDR3 is built from 12 residues. Trimming removed 5 bases at V and 5 bases at J, with 8 bases between. The DNA of the CDR3 is TGTGCCAGCAGCCCACTACTAGATACGCAGTATTTT. Its protein product is CASSPLLDTQYF.

Details on this clone: A junction boundary mismatches the germline segment, possibly from a read error. The genes are TRBV25-1 and TRBJ1-2; possibly TRBD1 for D (5 bases). CDR1 and CDR2 (germline): MGHDK, SYGVNS. This CDR3 is 11 amino acids long. As DNA, the CDR3 is TGTGCCAGCAGTGACTTGTCCGGACAAAGCTTC. Protein sequence: CASSDLSGQSF.

The chain uses TRBV6-5 and TRBJ1-2; D might be TRBD1 (5 bases). There are 11 residues in the CDR3. In germline, CDR1 is MNHEY, CDR2 SVGAGI. Trimming removed 6 bases at V and 6 bases at J, with 8 bases between. Written as DNA, the CDR3 is TGTGCCAGCAGCAAGGGGCATGGCTACACCTTC. This encodes CASSKGHGYTF.

The chain recombines TRBV10-3 with TRBJ2-3, with TRBD2 identical over 8 bases. This CDR3 spans 15 amino acids. The V segment lost 9 bases and the J segment 14 bases; nucleotides outside the gene matches: 22. Germline lookup yields CDR1 ENHRY and CDR2 SYGVKD. The DNA of the CDR3 is TGTGCCATAGGAGGCCCCGGGACTAGTGGGGCGGGTCCGTATTTT. This encodes CAIGGPGTSGAGPYF.

This clone appeared a few times. This sequence joins TRBV6-5 and TRBJ2-3, with D possibly matching TRBD2 (5 bases). Trimming took 5 bases from V and 1 from J, leaving 13 bases between them. The CDR3 totals 15 residues. Germline assignment: CDR1 MNHEY and CDR2 SVGAGI. As DNA, the CDR3 is TGTGCCAGCAGTCGGGGTCGTCAGGGCACAGATACGCAGTATTTT. Translated, it gives CASSRGRQGTDTQYF.

This clone was seen a few times. The rearrangement uses TRBV7-9 and TRBJ1-2; D gene unclear. Germline CDR1 reads SEHNR; CDR2 reads FQNEAQ (reference sequence). The germline V and J ends were trimmed by 2 bases and 4 bases, with 8 bases remaining between them. The CDR3 consists of 13 residues. Written as DNA, the CDR3 is TGTGCCAGCAGCTTAACGGACCTCTATGGCTACACCTTC. It specifies CASSLTDLYGYTF.

Comment on this clone: One junction end does not reproduce the germline sequence, and a read error may be involved. The chain joins TRBV30 to TRBJ1-1; D gene ambiguous. CDR1 and CDR2 (germline): GTSNPN, SVGIG (reference sequence). The CDR3 totals 13 residues. The CDR3 is CAWTHSLNTKAFF. The CDR3 DNA sequence: TGTGCCTGGACCCACTCCCTGAACACTAAAGCTTTCTTT. Full variable domain (missing parts from reference TRBV30 and TRBJ1-1): SQTIHQWPATLVQPVGSPLSLECTVEGTSNPNLYWYRQAAGRGLQLLFYSVGIGQISSEVPQNLSASRPQDRQFILSSKKLLLSDSGFYLCAWTHSLNTKAFFGQGTRLTVV.

The chain carries TRBV4-1 and TRBJ1-6; 10 positions match TRBD1. This CDR3 has 14 residues. In germline, CDR1 is MGHRA, CDR2 YSYEKL. V lost 4 bases, J lost 10 bases, and 4 bases stayed unmatched. DNA of the CDR3: TGCGCCAGCAGCCGGACAGGGGGGTCGTCACCCCTCCACTTT. Amino acid sequence: CASSRTGGSSPLHF.

The rearrangement uses TRBV29-1 and TRBJ2-1; no definite D call. Germline V gene lookup returns CDR1 SQVTM and CDR2 ANQGSEA. The ends were cut back, 3 bases at V and 8 bases at J, with 8 bases in the middle. The CDR3 has 11 residues. CDR3 amino acids: CSVDRGHEQFF. Here the CDR3 DNA reads TGCAGCGTTGACCGAGGTCATGAGCAGTTCTTC.

The rearrangement links TRBV12-5 to TRBJ1-5; D might be TRBD1 (5 bases). Germline V gene lookup returns CDR1 LGHNT and CDR2 FRNRAP. Trimming pared 2 bases from V and 4 bases from J, leaving 9 bases between. This CDR3 contains 14 residues. In nucleotides, the CDR3 is TGTGCTAGTGGTTTGACAGGCGCAAATCAGCCCCAGCATTTT. Translating it yields CASGLTGANQPQHF.

The chain joins TRBV19 to TRBJ2-7; D is uncertain. From germline, CDR1 is LNHDA and CDR2 SQIVND (reference sequence). V was pared by 2 bases and J by 2 bases, with 10 bases between. This CDR3 is 14 amino acids long. The CDR3 is CASSIIPTTYEQYV. DNA of the CDR3: TGTGCCAGTAGTATAATTCCCACTACCTACGAGCAGTACGTC.

In this sample, this clone turned up a few times. The chain recombines TRBV7-2 with TRBJ2-3; 7 nucleotides agree with TRBD2. The CDR3 totals 13 residues. Per the germline V gene, CDR1 is SGHTA and CDR2 is FQGNSA. The CDR3: CASGNPSTDTQYF. The CDR3, as DNA: TGTGCGAGCGGGAACCCTAGCACAGATACGCAGTATTTT.

V usage is TRBV30 and J usage is TRBJ1-5; 7 nucleotides agree with TRBD1. J lost 0 bases, V lost 4 bases, and 12 bases had no gene match. Germline V CDR1 and CDR2: GTSNPN, SVGIG (reference sequence). CDR3 length: 17 residues. The CDR3: CAWTNRDRVYSNQPQHF. CDR3 DNA sequence: TGTGCCTGGACCAATCGAGACAGGGTGTATAGCAATCAGCCCCAGCATTTT.

The chain combines TRBV7-9 with TRBJ1-1; D call uncertain. The V end lost 3 bases, the J end lost 4 bases, and 9 bases lay between the germline ends. CDR3 length equals 13 residues. Germline CDR1 reads SEHNR; CDR2 reads FQNEAQ (reference sequence). The CDR3 coding sequence is TGTGCCAGCAGCTTCGGGGATAGCACTGAAGCTTTCTTT. This encodes CASSFGDSTEAFF. Variable domain in full (rest from reference TRBV7-9 and TRBJ1-1): DTGVSQNPRHKITKRGQNVTFRCDPISEHNRLYWYRQTLGQGPEFLTYFQNEAQLEKSRLLSDRFSAERPKGSFSTLEIQRTEQGDSAMYLCASSFGDSTEAFFGQGTRLTVV.

This clone has just a few counts. The chain uses TRBV5-4 and TRBJ2-5, with 12 bases identical to TRBD2. Per germline, CDR1 SGHNT and CDR2 YYREEE (reference sequence). This CDR3 has 16 residues. Trimming cost V 0 bases and J 3 bases; bases outside gene matches: 3. CDR3: CASSLEGLAGKETQYF. The CDR3 nucleotides are TGTGCCAGCAGCTTGGAAGGACTAGCGGGAAAAGAGACCCAGTACTTC.

The V gene is TRBV4-1, the J gene TRBJ2-6; the D gene is possibly TRBD1 (5 bases). This CDR3 is 17 amino acids long. In germline, CDR1 is MGHRA, CDR2 YSYEKL. Trimming stripped 1 base from V and 2 bases from J, with 12 bases between. CDR3: CASSQGGWGAGANVLTF. For the CDR3, the DNA is TGCGCCAGCAGCCAAGGGGGCTGGGGCGCTGGGGCCAACGTCCTGACTTTC.

A note on this clone: This specimen includes other DNA sequences encoding the same CDR3. CDR3 bases: TGTGCCTGGAGTGTACGACAGGGGGCTGGAAACACCATATATTTT. This gives the protein CAWSVRQGAGNTIYF. The chain carries TRBV30 and TRBJ1-3; TRBD1 matches at 9 bases. J gave up 2 bases and V 0 bases, and 2 bases lay outside the gene matches. This CDR3 has 15 residues. Germline CDR1 and CDR2: GTSNPN and SVGIG (reference sequence).

This chain links TRBV4-1 with TRBJ2-3; 8 bases line up with TRBD1. The V gene end was trimmed by 0 bases and the J gene end by 3 bases; junction bases not matched to a gene: 8. The CDR3 totals 17 residues. Germline V gene sequence: CDR1 MGHRA, CDR2 YSYEKL. Written as DNA, the CDR3 is TGCGCCAGCAGCCAAGATGGGGCAGGGGGCTTGACAGATACGCAGTATTTT. Residues: CASSQDGAGGLTDTQYF.

This chain links TRBV10-3 with TRBJ2-3, with D tentatively TRBD2 (6 bases). Trimming cost V 7 bases and J 6 bases, with 17 bases left between them. Germline V lookup: CDR1 ENHRY, CDR2 SYGVKD. The CDR3 totals 14 residues. CDR3 region: CAIMGFGGTDTQYF. The CDR3 region has the DNA TGTGCCATCATGGGCTTTGGAGGGACGGATACGCAGTATTTT.